The T cell receptor (beta chain) described here comes from a study of shared clonotypes between healthy human individuals. This clone appeared once. Germline loops: CDR1 LNHDA, CDR2 SQIVND (reference sequence). The ends were cut back, 6 bases at V and 11 bases at J, with 16 bases in the middle. There are 12 residues in the CDR3. As handled by the study authors: Filtering differed for immunoSEQ, which gave only junction sequences without quality scores. Clones were read by immunoSEQ multiplex PCR, and TCRdb kept only the in-frame ones, dropping some. V, J and clone size derive from that table, while D and trimming were established from the DNA sequence. The sample yields millions of clones, more than 80% seen once.

The specimen was naive CD4+ T cells from PBMCs. Subset described: CD45RA+ positively selected. The chain uses TRBV19 and TRBJ1-1; maybe TRBD1 (5 bases). This TCR was recovered from a man aged 18 to 35 in good health. Some clones in this sample may be carry-over from other donors' samples. CDR3 DNA sequence: TGTGCCAGTAGGGACATGGCGTGGAAGGCTTTCTTT. Translating gives CASRDMAWKAFF.